These 28 T cell receptor beta chains originate from one sample sequenced in a study of response to subunit inactivated influenza vaccine. In TCRdb, the RT-PCR reads were re-called with MiXCR into one record per CDR3 protein. The data show a few hundred thousand distinct CDR3 sequences, roughly 15% seen once. This specimen was PBMCs from blood, taken about 13 days after vaccination. The receptors stem from a middle-aged man who received an inactivated influenza vaccine.

The chain is built from TRBV5-1 and TRBJ2-7; D remains unclear. CDR1 SGHRS and CDR2 YFSETQ come from the germline V gene. Trimming removed 3 bases from V and 7 bases from J, with 20 bases in between. This CDR3 comprises 15 residues. This CDR3 reads CASSWGSTTKEEQYF. The CDR3 DNA reads TGCGCCAGCAGCTGGGGTAGCACCACCAAAGAGGAGCAGTACTTC.

This rearrangement joins TRBV10-3 to TRBJ2-2, with D possibly TRBD1 on 5 matching bases. V lost 6 bases, J lost 0 bases, and 8 bases lay in between. The CDR3 contains 14 residues. The germline V gene has CDR1 ENHRY and CDR2 SYGVKD. CDR3 loop: CAIRGAANTGELFF. The CDR3 DNA is TGTGCCATCAGAGGGGCAGCGAACACCGGGGAGCTGTTTTTT.

The chain uses TRBV12-3 or TRBV12-4 and TRBJ2-3, with TRBD1 matching over 9 bases. V lost 3 bases, J lost 4 bases, and 5 bases stayed unmatched. CDR3 size: 15 residues. CDR3 sequence: CASSFDRGGADTQYF. DNA for the CDR3: TGTGCCAGCAGTTTTGACAGGGGGGGCGCAGATACGCAGTATTTT.

V gene TRBV6-1 combines with J gene TRBJ1-5; D not certain. From germline, CDR1 is MNHNS and CDR2 SASEGT. This CDR3 has 13 amino acids. V lost 10 bases and J 4 bases, leaving 14 bases between the germline ends. The CDR3 region has the DNA TGTGCCACCCGGTTCTCAGAGAATCAGCCCCAGCATTTT. Its protein product is CATRFSENQPQHF.

The rearrangement uses TRBV12-3 or TRBV12-4 and TRBJ2-2, with D perhaps matching TRBD1 or TRBD2 (6 bases each). Trimming stripped 2 bases from V and 2 bases from J, with 12 bases between. This CDR3 has 16 amino acids. The CDR3 region has the DNA TGTGCCAGCAGTTTATGGGGGGCAATTAACACCGGGGAGCTGTTTTTT. It yields the protein CASSLWGAINTGELFF.

The chain employs TRBV21-1 and TRBJ2-1. TRBV21-1 is termed a pseudogene. The CDR3 totals 16 residues. The CDR3 spells CASSKEVGGSYNEQFF. DNA for the CDR3: TGTGCCAGCAGCAAAGAGGTGGGTGGCTCCTACAATGAGCAGTTCTTC.

The V gene is TRBV29-1, the J gene TRBJ2-5; either TRBD1 or TRBD2 may supply D (5 bases each). The germline V gene encodes CDR1 SQVTM and CDR2 ANQGSEA. Trimming left V 6 bases short and J 7 bases short, with 15 bases between. The CDR3 spans 12 residues. The CDR3 spells CSVQRDPGTQYF. CDR3 coding DNA: TGCAGCGTCCAACGGGACCCAGGGACCCAGTACTTC. Supplemented by reference TRBV29-1 and TRBJ2-5, the full variable domain reads SAVISQKPSRDICQRGTSLTIQCQVDSQVTMMFWYRQQPGQSLTLIATANQGSEATYESGFVIDKFPISRPNLTFSTLTVSNMSPEDSSIYLCSVQRDPGTQYFGPGTRLLVL.

This clonotype has a handful of counts. The chain employs TRBV10-3 and TRBJ2-2, with D possibly matching TRBD2 (5 bases). Germline CDR1 and CDR2: ENHRY and SYGVKD. V was clipped by 0 bases and J by 4 bases, with 12 bases between them. CDR3 length equals 16 residues. DNA for the CDR3: TGTGCCATCAGTGAGTCTTGGGTCGGAGGCACCGGGGAGCTGTTTTTT. Translated, it gives CAISESWVGGTGELFF.

In its sample, this clonotype was seen many times. This chain uses TRBV20-1 with TRBJ1-1; D is unresolved. V was cut by 1 base and J by 6 bases, with 12 bases left in between. The CDR3 sequence is 13 residues long. Germline V gene data show CDR1 as DFQATT and CDR2 as SNEGSKA (reference sequence). The CDR3 protein is CSARAHGLAEAFF. The CDR3, as DNA: TGCAGTGCTAGAGCCCACGGGTTGGCTGAAGCTTTCTTT.

V and J are TRBV20-1 and TRBJ2-3, with TRBD2 as a possible D gene (5 bases). V lost 5 bases and J lost 3, with 9 bases in between. CDR3 length equals 12 residues. Germline lookup yields CDR1 DFQATT and CDR2 SNEGSKA (reference sequence). As DNA, the CDR3 is TGCAGTGCTCTTACTAGGACAGATACGCAGTATTTT. Its translation is CSALTRTDTQYF.

This clonotype has just a few counts. The J gene is TRBJ2-2, the V gene TRBV28, with D perhaps being TRBD1 or TRBD2 (6 bases each). Germline CDR1 MDHEN, CDR2 SYDVKM. The CDR3 has 16 residues. Trimming took 1 base from V and 5 from J, leaving 14 bases between them. CDR3 nucleotide sequence: TGTGCCAGCAGTTTATATACGGGGGCCAGAACCGGGGAGCTGTTTTTT. Translation: CASSLYTGARTGELFF.

This clonotype was seen a few times. The chain joins TRBV2 to TRBJ2-1; the match to TRBD2 covers 12 bases. Per germline, CDR1 SNHLY and CDR2 FYNNEI. The J segment lost 12 bases and the V segment lost 0 bases, leaving 6 bases of the junction unmatched. This CDR3 contains 15 residues. CDR3 DNA sequence: TGTGCCAGCAGTGAAGCAACTAGCGGGGGGAGGGGGCAGTTCTTC. It translates to CASSEATSGGRGQFF. Variable domain in full (rest from reference TRBV2 and TRBJ2-1): EPEVTQTPSHQVTQMGQEVILRCVPISNHLYFYWYRQILGQKVEFLVSFYNNEISEKSEIFDDQFSVERPDGSNFTLKIRSTKLEDSAMYFCASSEATSGGRGQFFGPGTRLTVL.

In this sample, this clonotype turned up a few times. This chain connects TRBV7-3 to TRBJ2-2, with 9 positions matching TRBD2. Germline V CDR1 and CDR2: SGHTA, FQGTGA. V gave up 0 bases and J gave up 2 bases; unmatched junction bases: 4. The CDR3 sequence is 17 residues long. This CDR3 is CASSLTAGGSNTGELFF. CDR3 nucleotide sequence: TGTGCCAGCAGCTTAACGGCGGGAGGGTCCAACACCGGGGAGCTGTTTTTT.

This clonotype was seen only a few times. The DNA for the CDR3 is TGTGCCAGTAAAAAGGGGGTAAACACCGGGGAGCTGTTTTTT. It encodes CASKKGVNTGELFF. The V call is TRBV28, the J call TRBJ2-2; a weak D match, TRBD1 (6 bases). In germline, CDR1 is MDHEN, CDR2 SYDVKM. Between the trimmed V and J ends, which lost 9 bases and 2 bases, there was a span of 13 bases. The CDR3 length is 14 residues.

CDR3 in DNA: TGTGCCACCAGCAGAGGACCAGATACGCAGTATTTT. Translating it yields CATSRGPDTQYF. The rearrangement links TRBV15 to TRBJ2-3; D is undetermined. CDR3 length: 12 amino acids. From germline, CDR1 is LNHNV and CDR2 YYDKDF (reference sequence). The V gene lost 1 base and the J gene lost 4 bases, with 3 bases spanning the gap.

Only a few counts were recorded for this clonotype. The V and J genes are TRBV20-1 and TRBJ2-3; no clear D gene. The CDR3 sequence is 15 residues long. The V and J ends lost 6 bases and 0 bases respectively, with 16 bases between them. Germline V CDR1 and CDR2: DFQATT, SNEGSKA (reference sequence). The CDR3: CSATVPVQSTDTQYF. The CDR3 DNA is TGCAGTGCCACCGTCCCCGTCCAAAGCACAGATACGCAGTATTTT.

This clonotype was seen ten or more times. V is TRBV5-6 and J is TRBJ2-5; 8 nucleotides align to TRBD1. CDR1 and CDR2 (germline): SGHDT, YYEEEE. Losses at the gene ends were 2 bases for V and 5 bases for J; bases not matched to a gene: 8. The CDR3 has 15 residues. The CDR3 DNA follows: TGTGCCAGCAGCTTATTAGGACAGGGTAGTGAGACCCAGTACTTC. It specifies CASSLLGQGSETQYF.

The chain carries TRBV5-4 and TRBJ2-3; TRBD2 agrees at 9 bases. With V trimmed by 0 bases and J by 4 bases, 6 bases remained unmatched. Germline CDR1 and CDR2: SGHNT and YYREEE (reference sequence). The CDR3 has 16 residues. The CDR3 coding sequence is TGTGCCAGCAGCTTGGACGGGACTAGCAGCGCAGATACGCAGTATTTT. Residues: CASSLDGTSSADTQYF. Using reference TRBV5-4 and TRBJ2-3 for the parts outside the CDR3, the full variable domain is ETGVTQSPTHLIKTRGQQVTLRCSSQSGHNTVSWYQQALGQGPQFIFQYYREEENGRGNFPPRFSGLQFPNYSSELNVNALELDDSALYLCASSLDGTSSADTQYFGPGTRLTVL.

This clonotype was seen at least ten times. The chain couples TRBV12-3 or TRBV12-4 to TRBJ1-2; 8 positions agree with TRBD1. The V segment lost 3 bases and the J segment 8 bases; nucleotides outside the gene matches: 8. This CDR3 is built from 14 residues. CDR3 bases: TGTGCCAGCAGTTTCTCCGGACAGGGCTACGGCTACACCTTC. It translates to CASSFSGQGYGYTF.

V and J are TRBV18 and TRBJ2-3, with TRBD2 as a possible D gene (6 bases). The germline V and J ends were trimmed by 0 bases and 1 base, with 11 bases remaining between them. This CDR3 region has 16 residues. From germline, CDR1 is KGHSH and CDR2 LQKENI. CDR3: CASSPPSGVGTDTQYF. The CDR3 coding sequence is TGTGCCAGCTCACCACCTAGCGGAGTAGGCACAGATACGCAGTATTTT.

This clonotype was observed many times. The chain recombines TRBV7-2 with TRBJ2-1; D not certain. From germline, CDR1 is SGHTA and CDR2 FQGNSA. The CDR3 length is 11 residues. Trimming stripped 4 bases from V and 7 bases from J, with 5 bases between. This CDR3 is CASSYVNEQFF. CDR3 coding DNA: TGTGCCAGCAGCTACGTAAATGAGCAGTTCTTC.

This chain joins TRBV7-2 and TRBJ2-7; the D is unclear. The CDR3 totals 12 residues. Trimming removed 2 bases at V and 3 bases at J, with 5 bases between. Germline V gene data show CDR1 as SGHTA and CDR2 as FQGNSA. The CDR3 DNA reads TGTGCCAGCAGCTTATACAACTACGAGCAGTACTTC. Translated: CASSLYNYEQYF.

CDR3 loop: CASSQALGVVNTEAFF. The CDR3 DNA is TGTGCCAGCAGCCAAGCTTTAGGGGTGGTGAACACTGAAGCTTTCTTT. This rearrangement joins TRBV3-1 to TRBJ1-1; weak D call: TRBD1 (5 bases). The CDR3 loop spans 16 amino acids. V was pared by 1 base and J by 0 bases, with 12 bases between. The germline V gene has CDR1 LGHDT and CDR2 YNNKEL (reference sequence).

The chain is built from TRBV11-2 and TRBJ2-5; TRBD2 aligns across 14 bases. CDR3 size: 16 residues. Germline CDR1 reads SGHAT; CDR2 reads FQNNGV. V lost 4 bases and J lost 2; bases outside the gene matches: 3. The DNA for the CDR3 is TGTGCCAGCAGCTGGGGGACTAGCGGGAGACAAGAGACCCAGTACTTC. This translates into CASSWGTSGRQETQYF.

This clonotype was observed a handful of times. The V call is TRBV12-3 or TRBV12-4, the J call TRBJ2-7; D may be TRBD1 or TRBD2 (5 bases each). CDR3 length equals 14 residues. The V end lost 2 bases, the J end lost 2 bases, and 10 bases lay between the germline ends. CDR3 DNA sequence: TGTGCCAGCAGTTTACTCCAGGGAGCCTACGAGCAGTACTTC. Its protein is CASSLLQGAYEQYF.

The DNA for the CDR3 is TGTGCAAGTCGCTCTGGGCTGAAGGAGACCCAGTACTTC. Its translation is CASRSGLKETQYF. This chain connects TRBV12-2 to TRBJ2-5. TRBV12-2 is a pseudogene segment. CDR3 size: 13 residues.

The V gene is TRBV10-3, the J gene TRBJ2-7; tentative D call: TRBD2 (6 bases). Deletions cut 3 bases from V and 1 base from J, with 10 bases between. Germline loops: CDR1 ENHRY, CDR2 SYGVKD. The CDR3 consists of 14 residues. In DNA, the CDR3 is TGTGCCATCAGTGACCACGGGAGTTCCTACGAGCAGTACTTC. Its protein product is CAISDHGSSYEQYF.

This chain joins TRBV20-1 and TRBJ1-5; 7 bases line up with TRBD1. CDR1 and CDR2 from the germline V gene are DFQATT and SNEGSKA (reference sequence). The CDR3 has 14 amino acids. J was trimmed by 1 base and V by 6 bases; bases with no gene match: 6. The DNA for the CDR3 is TGCAGTGCCCAAGGGACAGAGAGCAATCAGCCCCAGCATTTT. Protein product: CSAQGTESNQPQHF.